The present entry profiles one T cell receptor beta chain with its context. The germline CDR1 and CDR2 sequences are SGHAT and FQNNGV. Trimming stripped 7 bases from V and 2 bases from J, with 24 bases between. This CDR3 is 19 amino acids long. It was through 5'RACE template switching that TCR cDNA was made, with a universal primer site and UMIs added. TCRdb re-called the 5' RACE reads through MiXCR, storing one row per CDR3 protein. The data show about 160,000 distinct CDR3 sequences, 6% to 7.5% seen once. The record originates from a study of T cells after yellow fever vaccination. Across the whole study: Any fraction with a low cell number was prepared using SMART-Seq v4 Ultra Low Input.

This TCR was recovered from a man younger than 30 who received the YFV17D yellow fever vaccine. V gene TRBV11-2 combines with J gene TRBJ2-6; tentatively, D is TRBD2 (5 bases). Sequences were derived from CD4+ T cells sorted from PBMCs, sampled 5 to 6 days after the first yellow fever vaccination. CDR3 sequence reads: CASTKGSTSLSPGANVLTF. CDR3 DNA sequence: TGTGCCAGCACCAAAGGCTCCACTAGTCTCAGCCCTGGGGCCAACGTCCTGACTTTC.